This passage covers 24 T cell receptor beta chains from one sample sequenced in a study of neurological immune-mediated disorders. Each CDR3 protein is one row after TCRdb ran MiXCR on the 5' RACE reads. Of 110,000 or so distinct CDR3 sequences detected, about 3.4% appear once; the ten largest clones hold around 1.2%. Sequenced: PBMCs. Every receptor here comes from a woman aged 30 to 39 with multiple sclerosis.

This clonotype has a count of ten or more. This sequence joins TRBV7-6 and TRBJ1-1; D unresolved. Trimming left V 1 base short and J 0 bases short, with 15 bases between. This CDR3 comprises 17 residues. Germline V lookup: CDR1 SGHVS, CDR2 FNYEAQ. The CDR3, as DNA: TGTGCCAGCAGCTTAGTGGTGCTCGGGCAGTTGAACACTGAAGCTTTCTTT. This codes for CASSLVVLGQLNTEAFF.

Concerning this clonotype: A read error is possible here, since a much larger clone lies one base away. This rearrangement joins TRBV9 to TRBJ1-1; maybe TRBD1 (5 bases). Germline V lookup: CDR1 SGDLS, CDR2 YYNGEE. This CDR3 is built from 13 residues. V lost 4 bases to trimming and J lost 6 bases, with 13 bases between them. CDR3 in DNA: TGTGCCAGCAGCCCCTTTAGGGGATCTGAAGCTTTCTTT. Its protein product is CASSPFRGSEAFF.

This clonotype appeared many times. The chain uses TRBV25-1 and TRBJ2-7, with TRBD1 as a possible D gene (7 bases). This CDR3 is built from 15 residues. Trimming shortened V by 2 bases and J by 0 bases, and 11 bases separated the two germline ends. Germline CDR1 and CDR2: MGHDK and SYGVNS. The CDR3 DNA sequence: TGTGCCAGCAGTGAACCAGGGGGGAGCTCCTACGAGCAGTACTTC. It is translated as CASSEPGGSSYEQYF.

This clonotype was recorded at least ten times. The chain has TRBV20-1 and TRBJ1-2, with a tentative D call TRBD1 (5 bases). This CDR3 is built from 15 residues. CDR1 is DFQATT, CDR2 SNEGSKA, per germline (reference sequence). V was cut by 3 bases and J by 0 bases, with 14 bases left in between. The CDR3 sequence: CSASAGPGANYGYTF. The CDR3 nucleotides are TGCAGTGCTAGCGCAGGGCCCGGAGCTAACTATGGCTACACCTTC.

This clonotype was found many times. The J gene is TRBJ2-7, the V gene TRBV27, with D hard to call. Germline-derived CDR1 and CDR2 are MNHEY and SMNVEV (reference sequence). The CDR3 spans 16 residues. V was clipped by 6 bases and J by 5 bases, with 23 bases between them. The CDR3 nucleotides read TGTGCCAGCAGACGCGAGCCACCATGGACCCTGAACGAGCAGTACTTC. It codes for CASRREPPWTLNEQYF.

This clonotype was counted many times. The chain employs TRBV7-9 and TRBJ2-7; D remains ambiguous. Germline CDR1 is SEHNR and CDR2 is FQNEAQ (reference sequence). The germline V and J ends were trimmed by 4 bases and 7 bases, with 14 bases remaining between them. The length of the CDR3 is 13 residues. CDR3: CASSSGVLGEQYF. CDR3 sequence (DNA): TGTGCCAGCAGCTCGGGCGTGTTGGGGGAGCAGTACTTC.

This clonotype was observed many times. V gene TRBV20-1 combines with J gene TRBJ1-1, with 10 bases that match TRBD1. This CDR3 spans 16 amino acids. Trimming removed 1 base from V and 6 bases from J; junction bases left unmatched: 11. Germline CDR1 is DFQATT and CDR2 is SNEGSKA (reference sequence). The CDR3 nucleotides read TGCAGTGCTAGAGGGGGACAGGGGTTCAGTTCGGCTGAAGCTTTCTTT. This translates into CSARGGQGFSSAEAFF.

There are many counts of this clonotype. DNA for the CDR3: TGCAGCGTTTGGACAGGGATCACCGGGGAGCTGTTTTTT. It codes for CSVWTGITGELFF. The rearrangement links TRBV29-1 to TRBJ2-2, with 8 bases aligning to TRBD1. The V segment lost 5 bases and the J segment 4 bases; nucleotides outside the gene matches: 3. This CDR3 spans 13 amino acids. CDR1 is SQVTM and CDR2 is ANQGSEA in the germline V gene.

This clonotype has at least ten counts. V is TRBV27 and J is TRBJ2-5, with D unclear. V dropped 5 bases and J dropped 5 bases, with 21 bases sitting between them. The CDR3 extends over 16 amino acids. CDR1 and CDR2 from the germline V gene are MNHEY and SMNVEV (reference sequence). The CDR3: CASSPLLDGPRETQYF. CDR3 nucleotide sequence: TGTGCCAGCAGTCCTCTTCTAGACGGCCCCAGGGAGACCCAGTACTTC.

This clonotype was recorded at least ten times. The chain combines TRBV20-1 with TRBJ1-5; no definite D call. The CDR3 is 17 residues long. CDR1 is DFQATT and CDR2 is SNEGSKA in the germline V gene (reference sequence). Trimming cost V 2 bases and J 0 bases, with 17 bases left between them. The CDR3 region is CSARRTPIGVSNQPQHF. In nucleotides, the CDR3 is TGCAGTGCTAGACGAACGCCAATCGGGGTTAGCAATCAGCCCCAGCATTTT.

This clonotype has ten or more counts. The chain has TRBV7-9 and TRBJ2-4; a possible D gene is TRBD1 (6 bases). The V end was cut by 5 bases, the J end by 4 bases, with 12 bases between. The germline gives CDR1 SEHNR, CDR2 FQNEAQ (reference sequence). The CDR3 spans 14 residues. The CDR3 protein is CASSPGQKKNIQYF. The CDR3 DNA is TGTGCCAGCAGCCCTGGACAGAAGAAAAACATTCAGTACTTC.

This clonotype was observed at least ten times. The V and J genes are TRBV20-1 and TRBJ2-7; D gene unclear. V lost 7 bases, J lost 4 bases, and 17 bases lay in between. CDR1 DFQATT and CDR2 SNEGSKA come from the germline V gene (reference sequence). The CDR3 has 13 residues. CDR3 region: CSVSPGPTYEQYF. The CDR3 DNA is TGCAGTGTTTCGCCGGGCCCTACTTACGAGCAGTACTTC.

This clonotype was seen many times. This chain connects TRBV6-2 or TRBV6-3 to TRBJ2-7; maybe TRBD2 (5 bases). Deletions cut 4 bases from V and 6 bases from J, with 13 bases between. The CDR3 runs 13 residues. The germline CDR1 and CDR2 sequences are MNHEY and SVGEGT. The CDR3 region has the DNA TGTGCCAGCAGTTTCGGCTATGGACTCGAGCAGTACTTC. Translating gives CASSFGYGLEQYF.

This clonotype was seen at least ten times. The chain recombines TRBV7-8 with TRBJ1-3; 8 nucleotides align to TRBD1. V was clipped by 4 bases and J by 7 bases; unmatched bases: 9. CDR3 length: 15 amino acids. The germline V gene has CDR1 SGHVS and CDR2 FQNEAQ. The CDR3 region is CASSSAKRQGNTIYF. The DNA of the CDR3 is TGTGCCAGCAGCTCGGCTAAAAGACAGGGGAACACCATATATTTT.

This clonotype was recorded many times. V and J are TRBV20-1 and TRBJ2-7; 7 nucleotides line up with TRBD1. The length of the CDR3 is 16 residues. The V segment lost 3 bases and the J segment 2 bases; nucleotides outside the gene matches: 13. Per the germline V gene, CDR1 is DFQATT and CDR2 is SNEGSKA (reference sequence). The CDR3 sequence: CSASTPGQASAYEQYF. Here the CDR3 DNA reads TGCAGTGCTAGTACGCCAGGACAGGCAAGCGCCTACGAGCAGTACTTC.

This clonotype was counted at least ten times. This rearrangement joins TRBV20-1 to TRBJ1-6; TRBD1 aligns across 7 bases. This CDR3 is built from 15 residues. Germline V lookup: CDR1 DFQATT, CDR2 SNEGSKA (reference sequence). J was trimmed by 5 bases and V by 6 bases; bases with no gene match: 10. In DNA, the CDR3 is TGCAGTGCCGGAATCAGGGGGTTCGATAATTCACCCCTCCACTTT. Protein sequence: CSAGIRGFDNSPLHF.

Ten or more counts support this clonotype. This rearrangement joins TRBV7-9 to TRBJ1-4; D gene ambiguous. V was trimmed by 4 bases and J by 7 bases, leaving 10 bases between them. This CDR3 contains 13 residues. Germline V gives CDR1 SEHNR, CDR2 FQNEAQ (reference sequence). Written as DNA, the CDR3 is TGTGCCAGCAGCTCCCCGAGTGGTGAAAAACTGTTTTTT. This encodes CASSSPSGEKLFF.

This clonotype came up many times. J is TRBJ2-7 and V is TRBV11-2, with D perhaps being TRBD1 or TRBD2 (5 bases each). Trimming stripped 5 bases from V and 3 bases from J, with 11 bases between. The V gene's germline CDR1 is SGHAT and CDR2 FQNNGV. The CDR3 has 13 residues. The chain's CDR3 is CASSRDGLYEQYF. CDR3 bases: TGTGCCAGCAGCCGGGACGGACTCTACGAGCAGTACTTC.

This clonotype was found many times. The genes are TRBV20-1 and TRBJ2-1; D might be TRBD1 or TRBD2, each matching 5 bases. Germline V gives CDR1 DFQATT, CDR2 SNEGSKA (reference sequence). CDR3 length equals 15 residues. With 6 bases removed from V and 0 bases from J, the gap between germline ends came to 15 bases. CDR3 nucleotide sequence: TGCAGTGCAAAAAGGGACCAGAGCTCCTACAATGAGCAGTTCTTC. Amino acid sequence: CSAKRDQSSYNEQFF.

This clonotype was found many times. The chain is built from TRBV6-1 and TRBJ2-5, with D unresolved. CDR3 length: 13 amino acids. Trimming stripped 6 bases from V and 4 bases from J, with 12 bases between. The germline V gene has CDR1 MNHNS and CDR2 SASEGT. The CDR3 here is CASSLVTLETQYF. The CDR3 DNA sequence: TGTGCCAGCAGCCTCGTGACATTAGAGACCCAGTACTTC.

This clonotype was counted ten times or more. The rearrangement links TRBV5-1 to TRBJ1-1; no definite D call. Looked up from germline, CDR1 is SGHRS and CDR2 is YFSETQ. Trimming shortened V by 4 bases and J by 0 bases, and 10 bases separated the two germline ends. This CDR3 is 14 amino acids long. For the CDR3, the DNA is TGCGCCAGCAGCAGTGGGCGGATGAACACTGAAGCTTTCTTT. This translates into CASSSGRMNTEAFF.

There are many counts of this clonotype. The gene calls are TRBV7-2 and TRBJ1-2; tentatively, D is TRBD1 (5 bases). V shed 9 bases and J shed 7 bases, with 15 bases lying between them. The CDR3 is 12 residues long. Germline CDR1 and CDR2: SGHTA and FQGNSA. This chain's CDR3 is CASTPNGGGYTF. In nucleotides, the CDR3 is TGTGCCAGTACCCCGAACGGGGGTGGCTACACCTTC.

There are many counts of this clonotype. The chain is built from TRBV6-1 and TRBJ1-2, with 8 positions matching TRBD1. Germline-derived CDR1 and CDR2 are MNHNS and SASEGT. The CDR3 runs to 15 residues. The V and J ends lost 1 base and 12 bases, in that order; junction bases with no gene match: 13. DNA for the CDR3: TGTGCCAGCAGTGAAGGTCTCAGGGGGCGTACCGACGACACCTTC. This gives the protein CASSEGLRGRTDDTF.

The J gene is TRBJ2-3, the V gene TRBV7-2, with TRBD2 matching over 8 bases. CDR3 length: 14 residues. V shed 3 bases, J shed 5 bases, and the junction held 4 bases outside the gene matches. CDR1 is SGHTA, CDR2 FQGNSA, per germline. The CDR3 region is CASSLTSVRDTQYF. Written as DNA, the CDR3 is TGTGCCAGCAGCTTGACTAGCGTCAGAGATACGCAGTATTTT.